This T cell receptor (beta chain) stems from a study of a mutant IDH1 vaccine in newly diagnosed glioma. Study-level information: Onset of vaccination occurred 4-6 weeks following radiotherapy alone, or with temozolomide cycles. Prior therapy was radiotherapy, temozolomide, or both; most received both.

After removal of 2 bases from V and 8 bases from J, the junction contained 8 bases not matched to a gene. The length of the CDR3 is 15 residues. Germline CDR1 and CDR2: MRHNA and SNTAGT. The time point here: week 5, during vaccination. Doses comprised 300 ug of mutant IDH1 20-mer peptide each, plus topical imiquimod. Each of the donors came in with new WHO grade 3 or 4 astrocytomas that were IDH1-mutant and ATRX-lost. This clone was observed a few times. As yet, its antigen is unknown. General study points: Vaccination elicited immune responses in around 92% of patients.

Sequencing was performed with immunoSEQ multiplex PCR; in TCRdb, only in-frame clones are kept and a portion is missing. The top ten hold around 10% of the sample, which has 30,000 to 35,000 clones, more than 55% seen once. Material: PBMCs, obtained from a glioma patient whose treatment included an IDH1 peptide vaccine. The V and J genes are TRBV6-4 and TRBJ2-1; 8 positions match TRBD2. This clonotype was obtained from a woman aged 18-29 years with glioma. CDR3 bases: TGTGCCAGCAGTGACACAAGCGGGAGAGGCGATGAGCAGTTCTTC. Translating gives CASSDTSGRGDEQFF.